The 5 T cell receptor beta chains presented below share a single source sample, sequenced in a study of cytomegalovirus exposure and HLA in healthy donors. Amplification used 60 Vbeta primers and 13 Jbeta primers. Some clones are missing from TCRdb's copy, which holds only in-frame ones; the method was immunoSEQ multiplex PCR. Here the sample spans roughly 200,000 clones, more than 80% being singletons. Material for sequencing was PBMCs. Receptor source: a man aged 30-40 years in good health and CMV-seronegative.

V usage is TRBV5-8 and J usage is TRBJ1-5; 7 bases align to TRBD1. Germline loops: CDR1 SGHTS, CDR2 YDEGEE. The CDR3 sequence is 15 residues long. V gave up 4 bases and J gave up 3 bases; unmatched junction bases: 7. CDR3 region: CASSVGQVSNQPQHF. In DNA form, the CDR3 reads TGTGCCAGCAGCGTCGGACAGGTCTCCAATCAGCCCCAGCATTTT.

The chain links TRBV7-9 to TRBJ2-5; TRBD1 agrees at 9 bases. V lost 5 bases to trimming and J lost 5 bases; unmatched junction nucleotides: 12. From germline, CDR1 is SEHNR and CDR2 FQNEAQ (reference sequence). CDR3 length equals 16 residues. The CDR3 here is CASSQGQGRYWETQYF. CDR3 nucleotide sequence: TGTGCCAGCAGCCAGGGACAGGGACGGTATTGGGAGACCCAGTACTTC.

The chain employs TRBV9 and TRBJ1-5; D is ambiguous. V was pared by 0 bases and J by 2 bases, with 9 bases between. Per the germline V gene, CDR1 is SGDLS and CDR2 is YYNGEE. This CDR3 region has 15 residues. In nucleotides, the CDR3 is TGTGCCAGCAGCGTAGCCGGGGATGGCAATCAGCCCCAGCATTTT. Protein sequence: CASSVAGDGNQPQHF.

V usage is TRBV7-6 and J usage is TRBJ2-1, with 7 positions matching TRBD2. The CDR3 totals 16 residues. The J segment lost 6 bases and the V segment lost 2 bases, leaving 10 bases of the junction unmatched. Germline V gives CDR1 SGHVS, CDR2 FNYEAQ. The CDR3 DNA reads TGTGCCAGCAGCTTAATGTCCACTAGCGAGACCAATGAGCAGTTCTTC. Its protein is CASSLMSTSETNEQFF.

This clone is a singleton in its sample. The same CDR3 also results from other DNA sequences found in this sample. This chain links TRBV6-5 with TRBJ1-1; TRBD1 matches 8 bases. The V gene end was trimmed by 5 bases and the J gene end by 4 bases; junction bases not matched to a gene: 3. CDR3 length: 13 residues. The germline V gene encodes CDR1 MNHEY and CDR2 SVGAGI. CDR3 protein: CASSDTGGTEAFF. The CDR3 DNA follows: TGTGCCAGCAGTGATACAGGGGGCACTGAAGCTTTCTTT.